The clone carrying this TCR beta chain has only one observation. Its antigen is still unknown. This may come from a read error, since a much larger clone is one base off. Sample time point: newly diagnosed GD, antithyroid drugs for less than 3 months. Isolated PBMC RNA provided the starting material for the TCR library. Investigators prepared the TCR beta libraries by applying iRepertoire HTBI primers and Arm-PCR of CDR3 regions. TCRdb redid the calling of the multiplex PCR reads with MiXCR, one entry per CDR3 protein. Of 350,000 to 500,000 distinct CDR3 sequences listed, about 14% are singletons. The data originate from a study of regulatory T cells in long-lasting Graves disease. General observations from the study: Persistent disease showed a preference for TRBV28, TRBJ1-2 and TRBJ2-5.

This CDR3 has 16 amino acids. CDR1 and CDR2 (germline): SGHTA, FQGNSA. The same sample was also used in a study of T cells in Graves' hyperthyroidism and ophthalmopathy. Per that paper: The HTBI set primed first-round TCR CDR3 RT-PCR.

The input for sequencing was peripheral blood mononuclear cells (PBMCs), taken at new diagnosis, from a patient treated with antithyroid drugs. The gene calls are TRBV7-2 and TRBJ2-1; 10 bases fit TRBD2. The receptor comes from a woman between 45 and 60 years old with Graves disease. The CDR3: CANSFRSGRVSNEQFF. The CDR3 DNA is TGTGCCAACAGCTTTCGAAGCGGGAGGGTCTCGAATGAGCAGTTCTTC.